A single sample gave rise to the 28 T cell receptor beta chains below, sequenced in a study of early T cells in non-severe SARS-CoV-2 infection. Using its own MiXCR run on the 5' RACE reads, TCRdb lists one record per CDR3 protein. This table holds tens of thousands of distinct CDR3 sequences, 2.5% to 3.5% found once. The sequenced sample consisted of whole blood. These receptors came from an adult who was a healthcare worker with PCR-confirmed SARS-CoV-2 infection or an uninfected control (not recorded which).

This clonotype appeared many times. The chain couples TRBV2 to TRBJ2-2; D is unclear. The length of the CDR3 is 14 residues. Trimming cost V 2 bases and J 10 bases, with 14 bases left between them. CDR1 SNHLY and CDR2 FYNNEI come from the germline V gene. CDR3 region: CASSELGGSTELFF. The CDR3 nucleotides are TGTGCCAGCAGTGAATTAGGCGGCTCAACGGAGCTGTTTTTT. Complete variable domain (other parts from reference TRBV2 and TRBJ2-2): EPEVTQTPSHQVTQMGQEVILRCVPISNHLYFYWYRQILGQKVEFLVSFYNNEISEKSEIFDDQFSVERPDGSNFTLKIRSTKLEDSAMYFCASSELGGSTELFFGEGSRLTVL.

The table lists this clonotype with many counts. The J gene is TRBJ2-2, the V gene TRBV7-7, with D perhaps TRBD1 or TRBD2 (5 bases each). The germline CDR1 and CDR2 sequences are SSHAT and FNYEAQ (reference sequence). The CDR3 contains 16 residues. Trimming removed 4 bases at V and 5 bases at J, with 17 bases between. The CDR3 loop reads CASSSSGAPGTGELFF. The DNA for the CDR3 is TGTGCCAGCAGCTCATCCGGGGCGCCGGGGACCGGGGAGCTGTTTTTT.

This clonotype was seen at least ten times. The genes are TRBV19 and TRBJ1-5; possible D gene TRBD1, 5 bases. This CDR3 region has 15 residues. Germline values: CDR1 LNHDA, CDR2 SQIVND (reference sequence). The V and J ends lost 6 bases and 0 bases respectively, with 12 bases between them. For the CDR3, the DNA is TGTGCCAGTAGGCCGGGACGGAATAGCAATCAGCCCCAGCATTTT. Encoded protein: CASRPGRNSNQPQHF.

The chain is built from TRBV4-2 and TRBJ1-5; D call uncertain. Per the germline V gene, CDR1 is LGHNA and CDR2 is YNFKEQ. The V gene lost 1 base and the J gene lost 0 bases, with 10 bases spanning the gap. This CDR3 spans 16 amino acids. The CDR3 loop is CASSQGSGHSNQPQHF. The CDR3 nucleotides are TGTGCCAGCAGCCAAGGATCCGGTCATAGCAATCAGCCCCAGCATTTT.

This clonotype was recorded at least ten times. V gene TRBV10-2 combines with J gene TRBJ2-2; 7 positions agree with TRBD2. Germline V CDR1 and CDR2: WSHSY, SAAADI. Trimming took 4 bases from V and 1 from J; bases not matched to a gene: 6. CDR3 length: 16 amino acids. The CDR3 spells CASSGLAAVNTGELFF. The CDR3 coding sequence is TGCGCCAGCAGTGGTCTAGCGGCTGTGAACACCGGGGAGCTGTTTTTT.

This clonotype was seen a few times. The chain employs TRBV7-2 and TRBJ2-5; 7 nucleotides align to TRBD2. V lost 5 bases and J lost 4; bases outside the gene matches: 10. In germline, CDR1 is SGHTA, CDR2 FQGNSA. The CDR3 extends over 15 amino acids. For the CDR3, the DNA is TGTGCCAGCAGCGCAGTAGCGGGCCCAGGAGAGACCCAGTACTTC. The encoded protein is CASSAVAGPGETQYF.

Only a few counts were recorded for this clonotype. The V and J genes are TRBV5-6 and TRBJ2-7; 9 bases map to TRBD1. Germline-derived CDR1 and CDR2 are SGHDT and YYEEEE. The CDR3 covers 13 residues. Unmatched junction bases numbered 4, after V lost 4 bases and J lost 5 bases. The CDR3 DNA reads TGTGCCAGCAGCGGGGACAGGGCCGACGAGCAGTACGTC. It specifies CASSGDRADEQYV.

This clonotype has ten or more counts. The genes are TRBV7-6 and TRBJ2-1; a possible D gene is TRBD2 (7 bases). Germline V CDR1 and CDR2: SGHVS, FNYEAQ. The CDR3 totals 13 residues. V shed 0 bases and J shed 14 bases, with 14 bases lying between them. DNA for the CDR3: TGTGCCAGCAGCTTAGCTGCGGGGGACAAGAAGTTCTTC. Protein: CASSLAAGDKKFF.

This clonotype occurred many times. The chain links TRBV29-1 to TRBJ2-3, with D tentatively TRBD1 (6 bases). CDR3 size: 15 residues. The V and J ends lost 4 bases and 3 bases respectively, with 17 bases between them. The germline V gene encodes CDR1 SQVTM and CDR2 ANQGSEA. DNA of the CDR3: TGCAGCGTTGCAACGGGCAGGGGATGGACAGATACGCAGTATTTT. It encodes CSVATGRGWTDTQYF.

This clonotype was found a few times. The genes are TRBV7-8 and TRBJ2-3, with 7 bases that match TRBD2. Trimming removed 4 bases from V and 1 base from J; junction bases left unmatched: 5. This CDR3 has 15 amino acids. Germline lookup yields CDR1 SGHVS and CDR2 FQNEAQ. CDR3 sequence: CASSSLGGGTDTQYF. The DNA of the CDR3 is TGTGCCAGCAGCTCCCTGGGGGGGGGCACAGATACGCAGTATTTT.

By sample share, this clonotype is medium-sized. The chain carries TRBV7-2 and TRBJ2-3; D gene ambiguous. Trimming stripped 6 bases from V and 5 bases from J, with 12 bases between. The germline V gene encodes CDR1 SGHTA and CDR2 FQGNSA. The CDR3 is 13 amino acids. DNA of the CDR3: TGTGCCAGCAGAACCCCCAATGTAGATACGCAGTATTTT. As protein: CASRTPNVDTQYF. Supplemented by reference TRBV7-2 and TRBJ2-3, the full variable domain reads GAGVSQSPSNKVTEKGKDVELRCDPISGHTALYWYRQSLGQGLEFLIYFQGNSAPDKSGLPSDRFSAERTGGSVSTLTIQRTQQEDSAVYLCASRTPNVDTQYFGPGTRLTVL.

This clonotype is medium-sized in the sample. As DNA, the CDR3 is TGTGCCAGCAGCTTGGATTTGGGACAGGGGATAGACTATGGCTACACCTTC. Its translation is CASSLDLGQGIDYGYTF. The chain has TRBV5-5 and TRBJ1-2; TRBD1 matches 10 bases. The CDR3 is made up of 17 amino acids. Germline V CDR1 and CDR2: SGHKS, YYEKEE (reference sequence). The V gene end was trimmed by 0 bases and the J gene end by 3 bases; junction bases not matched to a gene: 8.

This clonotype was observed many times. The V gene is TRBV19, the J gene TRBJ1-5; 10 bases align to TRBD1. The ends lost 1 base at V and 7 bases at J; junction bases unmatched: 7. The CDR3 length is 16 residues. Germline-derived CDR1 and CDR2 are LNHDA and SQIVND (reference sequence). CDR3: CASSIVATGGEQPQHF. The CDR3, as DNA: TGTGCCAGTAGTATAGTGGCGACAGGGGGCGAGCAGCCCCAGCATTTT.

At least ten counts were recorded for this clonotype. This chain links TRBV27 with TRBJ2-2; D is undetermined. Germline CDR1 reads MNHEY; CDR2 reads SMNVEV (reference sequence). Trimming removed 3 bases from V and 9 bases from J, with 14 bases in between. The CDR3 contains 14 residues. CDR3 DNA sequence: TGTGCCAGCAGTTTCCGGTCACCAGCCCGGGAGCTGTTTTTT. It is translated as CASSFRSPARELFF.

This clonotype was observed at least ten times. Here the CDR3 reads CASSSQGNTGELFF. The CDR3 DNA reads as TGTGCCAGCAGCTCACAGGGGAACACCGGGGAGCTGTTTTTT. The J gene is TRBJ2-2, the V gene TRBV7-3, with D perhaps TRBD1 (6 bases). The V gene lost 4 bases and the J gene lost 1 base, with 7 bases spanning the gap. The CDR3 totals 14 residues. Germline CDR1 SGHTA, CDR2 FQGTGA.

This clonotype was recorded at least ten times. The genes are TRBV3-1 and TRBJ2-5; D remains unclear. The CDR3 is 16 amino acids. Trimming took off 3 bases at V and 3 bases at J, with 17 bases between the two ends. Germline CDR1 is LGHDT and CDR2 is YNNKEL (reference sequence). CDR3 sequence: CASSHGVIVYKETQYF. The CDR3 DNA reads as TGTGCCAGCAGCCATGGGGTTATCGTCTACAAAGAGACCCAGTACTTC.

This clonotype was counted ten times or more. V gene TRBV11-3 combines with J gene TRBJ2-2; tentatively, D is TRBD2 (5 bases). This CDR3 has 15 residues. CDR1 and CDR2 from the germline V gene are SGHNT and YENEEA. V lost 1 base to trimming and J lost 2 bases, with 8 bases between them. CDR3 nucleotide sequence: TGTGCCAGCAGCTTAGCTGAGGGAAACACCGGGGAGCTGTTTTTT. This sequence encodes CASSLAEGNTGELFF. The full variable domain, in which reference TRBV11-3 and TRBJ2-2 provide the parts outside the CDR3, is EAGVVQSPRYKIIEKKQPVAFWCNPISGHNTLYWYLQNLGQGPELLIRYENEEAVDDSQLPKDRFSAERLKGVDSTLKIQPAELGDSAVYLCASSLAEGNTGELFFGEGSRLTVL.

The table lists this clonotype with many counts. At one of its ends the junction is not consistent with the germline gene, which may arise from a read error. The V call is TRBV29-1, the J call TRBJ2-1, with 8 bases lining up with TRBD1. The CDR3 extends over 13 amino acids. Germline loops: CDR1 SQVTM, CDR2 ANQGSEA. CDR3 protein: CSVEDRGLGTGSF. The CDR3, as DNA: TGCAGCGTTGAAGATCGAGGTTTGGGGACAGGCTCCTTC.

This clonotype appeared many times. The chain is built from TRBV11-3 and TRBJ2-3; 9 bases are shared with TRBD1. Germline V gives CDR1 SGHNT, CDR2 YENEEA. V shed 4 bases, J shed 1 base, and the junction held 18 bases outside the gene matches. The CDR3 sequence is 20 residues long. CDR3 region: CASSSGHSRGQGLGTDTQYF. CDR3 sequence (DNA): TGTGCCAGCAGCTCCGGCCATTCTAGGGGACAGGGCCTTGGCACAGATACGCAGTATTTT.

At least ten counts were recorded for this clonotype. This chain joins TRBV5-6 and TRBJ1-1; D is possibly TRBD1 (5 bases). The CDR3 consists of 15 residues. Trimming cost V 4 bases and J 3 bases, with 16 bases left between them. Germline CDR1 and CDR2: SGHDT and YYEEEE. The CDR3 nucleotides are TGTGCCAGCAGCGCTTATTGGGGGAGCGACACTGAAGCTTTCTTT. Protein product: CASSAYWGSDTEAFF.

The chain employs TRBV5-1 and TRBJ2-3; TRBD2 agrees at 9 bases. Germline V lookup: CDR1 SGHRS, CDR2 YFSETQ. V shed 5 bases and J 3 bases; nucleotides not matched to a gene: 4. The CDR3 has 14 amino acids. The CDR3 spells CASSMRGGTDTQYF. In DNA, the CDR3 is TGCGCCAGCAGTATGCGGGGGGGTACAGATACGCAGTATTTT.

Ten or more counts support this clonotype. This sequence joins TRBV20-1 and TRBJ1-5, with 9 positions matching TRBD1. This CDR3 is built from 16 residues. Unmatched junction bases numbered 12, after V lost 3 bases and J lost 6 bases. The germline V gene encodes CDR1 DFQATT and CDR2 SNEGSKA (reference sequence). CDR3 loop: CSASPKPGQGIQPQHF. The CDR3 region has the DNA TGCAGTGCTAGCCCCAAACCGGGACAGGGTATTCAGCCCCAGCATTTT.

The sample holds many counts of this clonotype. This chain uses TRBV6-1 with TRBJ2-5; D unresolved. Germline V lookup: CDR1 MNHNS, CDR2 SASEGT. This CDR3 spans 15 amino acids. The V end was cut by 2 bases, the J end by 5 bases, with 15 bases between. The CDR3: CASSELRSMMETQYF. The CDR3 nucleotides are TGTGCCAGCAGTGAATTGCGGTCAATGATGGAGACCCAGTACTTC.

This clonotype was picked up many times. The rearrangement links TRBV20-1 to TRBJ1-1, with D perhaps TRBD1 (5 bases). V gave up 5 bases and J gave up 7 bases, with 14 bases separating them. This CDR3 has 12 residues. Germline CDR1 is DFQATT and CDR2 is SNEGSKA (reference sequence). The CDR3 DNA follows: TGCAGTGCTCCACAGGAGTCCGTTGAAGCTTTCTTT. Its protein product is CSAPQESVEAFF.

By frequency in the sample, this clonotype is medium-sized. The rearrangement links TRBV18 to TRBJ2-1; TRBD1 matches at 10 bases. In germline, CDR1 is KGHSH, CDR2 LQKENI. The CDR3 loop spans 18 amino acids. J gave up 3 bases and V 3 bases, and 11 bases lay outside the gene matches. This CDR3 is CASSPLPGTGEGYNEQFF. As DNA, the CDR3 is TGTGCCAGCTCACCGCTTCCCGGGACAGGGGAAGGCTACAATGAGCAGTTCTTC. The full variable domain, with the rest looked up from reference TRBV18 and TRBJ2-1, is NAGVMQNPRHLVRRRGQEARLRCSPMKGHSHVYWYRQLPEEGLKFMVYLQKENIIDESGMPKERFSAEFPKEGPSILRIQQVVRGDSAAYFCASSPLPGTGEGYNEQFFGPGTRLTVL.

This clonotype was counted many times. This chain joins TRBV5-8 and TRBJ2-1, with 8 bases aligning to TRBD1. The trim removed 4 bases at V and 5 bases at J, leaving 14 bases unmatched. From germline, CDR1 is SGHTS and CDR2 YDEGEE. This CDR3 spans 17 amino acids. CDR3 nucleotides: TGTGCCAGCAGCCTGCTGACCGGGACAGGAATTAACAATGAGCAGTTCTTC. Its protein is CASSLLTGTGINNEQFF.

This clonotype is labeled medium-sized. The rearrangement joins TRBV5-5 to TRBJ2-3, with a tentative D call TRBD1 (5 bases). The CDR3 is 13 amino acids. Germline CDR1 SGHKS, CDR2 YYEKEE (reference sequence). V shed 0 bases and J shed 6 bases, with 8 bases lying between them. In nucleotides, the CDR3 is TGTGCCAGCAGCTTGGGTTGGGGCGATACGCAGTATTTT. It translates to CASSLGWGDTQYF.

This clonotype was observed a few times. This chain uses TRBV2 with TRBJ2-1; TRBD2 matches 10 bases. The germline CDR1 and CDR2 sequences are SNHLY and FYNNEI. The CDR3 spans 16 residues. The ends lost 5 bases at V and 0 bases at J; junction bases unmatched: 4. The CDR3 region is CASSLSGGSSYNEQFF. The CDR3 DNA is TGTGCCAGCAGTCTTAGCGGGGGGAGCTCCTACAATGAGCAGTTCTTC. The whole variable domain, filled in from reference TRBV2 and TRBJ2-1, reads EPEVTQTPSHQVTQMGQEVILRCVPISNHLYFYWYRQILGQKVEFLVSFYNNEISEKSEIFDDQFSVERPDGSNFTLKIRSTKLEDSAMYFCASSLSGGSSYNEQFFGPGTRLTVL.